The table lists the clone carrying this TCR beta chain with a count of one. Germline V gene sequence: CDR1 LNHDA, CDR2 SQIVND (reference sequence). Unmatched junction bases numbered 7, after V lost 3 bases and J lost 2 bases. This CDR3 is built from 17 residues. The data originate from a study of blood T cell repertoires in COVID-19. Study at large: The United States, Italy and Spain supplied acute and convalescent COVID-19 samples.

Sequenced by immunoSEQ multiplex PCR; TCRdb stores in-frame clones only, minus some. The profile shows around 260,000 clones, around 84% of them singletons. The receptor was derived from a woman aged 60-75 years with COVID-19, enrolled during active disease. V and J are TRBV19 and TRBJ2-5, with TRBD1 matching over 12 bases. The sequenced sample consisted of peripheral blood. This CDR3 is CASSIGTGGLRQETQYF. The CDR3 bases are TGTGCCAGTAGTATCGGGACAGGGGGCTTGAGACAAGAGACCCAGTACTTC.